A single sample gave rise to the 11 T cell receptor beta chains below, sequenced in a study of cytomegalovirus exposure and HLA in healthy donors. Some clones are missing from TCRdb's copy, which holds only in-frame ones; the method was immunoSEQ multiplex PCR. The sample includes roughly 100,000 clones, 85% of them seen just once. Specimen: PBMCs. The receptor set was obtained from a man aged 18 to 29 in good health and CMV-seropositive.

The chain employs TRBV7-9 and TRBJ2-7, with TRBD2 identical over 9 bases. The V gene end was trimmed by 1 base and the J gene end by 7 bases; junction bases not matched to a gene: 11. The CDR3 is made up of 16 amino acids. CDR1 is SEHNR, CDR2 FQNEAQ, per germline (reference sequence). The CDR3 nucleotides are TGTGCCAGCAGCTTAGAGGCTAGCGGGACCCCCTTGGAGCAGTACGTC. It translates to CASSLEASGTPLEQYV.

The chain recombines TRBV11-2 with TRBJ1-1, with TRBD1 identical over 9 bases. The junction had 8 bases not matched to a gene; V was cut back by 5 bases and J by 4 bases. This CDR3 contains 15 residues. Germline V gene lookup returns CDR1 SGHAT and CDR2 FQNNGV. As DNA, the CDR3 is TGTGCCAGCAGCGCCGTTACAGGGGGCGGCACTGAAGCTTTCTTT. Its translation is CASSAVTGGGTEAFF. Full variable domain (missing parts from reference TRBV11-2 and TRBJ1-1): EAGVAQSPRYKIIEKRQSVAFWCNPISGHATLYWYQQILGQGPKLLIQFQNNGVVDDSQLPKDRFSAERLKGVDSTLKIQPAKLEDSAVYLCASSAVTGGGTEAFFGQGTRLTVV.

The chain joins TRBV11-2 to TRBJ1-1; no firm D call. The germline V gene has CDR1 SGHAT and CDR2 FQNNGV. V lost 2 bases to trimming and J lost 4 bases, with 11 bases between them. CDR3 length: 14 residues. The CDR3 region is CASSLHLEGTEAFF. The CDR3, as DNA: TGTGCCAGCAGCTTACATTTGGAGGGCACTGAAGCTTTCTTT.

The genes are TRBV28 and TRBJ2-2, with no clear D. This CDR3 has 15 residues. The germline V gene encodes CDR1 MDHEN and CDR2 SYDVKM. Trimming took 3 bases from V and 3 from J, leaving 11 bases between them. CDR3 region: CASSFGRMDTGELFF. The CDR3 DNA reads as TGTGCCAGCAGTTTTGGCAGGATGGACACCGGGGAGCTGTTTTTT.

The gene calls are TRBV29-1 and TRBJ1-2, with D possibly being TRBD1 (6 bases). The CDR3 consists of 13 residues. The V end was cut by 4 bases, the J end by 4 bases, with 13 bases between. Per germline, CDR1 SQVTM and CDR2 ANQGSEA. Here the CDR3 reads CSVARDTIYGYTF. The CDR3 coding sequence is TGCAGCGTTGCTCGGGACACGATCTATGGCTACACCTTC.

The chain has TRBV5-1 and TRBJ2-1; 10 nucleotides agree with TRBD2. V lost 6 bases to trimming and J lost 7 bases; unmatched junction nucleotides: 10. This CDR3 region has 15 residues. Germline loops: CDR1 SGHRS, CDR2 YFSETQ. As DNA, the CDR3 is TGCGCCAGCATGACCCTAGCGGGGGTCCTAAATGAGCAGTTCTTC. Translating gives CASMTLAGVLNEQFF.

The V and J genes are TRBV5-1 and TRBJ2-1; 12 bases are a match to TRBD2. After removal of 4 bases from V and 7 bases from J, the junction contained 9 bases not matched to a gene. The CDR3 contains 16 residues. Per germline, CDR1 SGHRS and CDR2 YFSETQ. Here the CDR3 reads CASSPRLAGVENEQFF. In DNA form, the CDR3 reads TGCGCCAGCAGCCCTCGACTAGCGGGAGTGGAGAATGAGCAGTTCTTC.

This chain uses TRBV28 with TRBJ2-5, with D maybe TRBD2 (5 bases). Per the germline V gene, CDR1 is MDHEN and CDR2 is SYDVKM. This CDR3 has 14 residues. Trimming shortened V by 8 bases and J by 2 bases, and 15 bases separated the two germline ends. CDR3 nucleotides: TGTGCCAGCGTACCTCCAGGACTTCAAGAGACCCAGTACTTC. The encoded protein is CASVPPGLQETQYF. The full variable domain, its missing parts supplied by reference TRBV28 and TRBJ2-5, is DVKVTQSSRYLVKRTGEKVFLECVQDMDHENMFWYRQDPGLGLRLIYFSYDVKMKEKGDIPEGYSVSREKKERFSLILESASTNQTSMYLCASVPPGLQETQYFGPGTRLLVL.

The chain employs TRBV6-1 and TRBJ2-7, with D perhaps matching TRBD2 (5 bases). Germline CDR1 MNHNS, CDR2 SASEGT. CDR3 length: 13 residues. Trimming stripped 1 base from V and 5 bases from J, with 9 bases between. The CDR3 spells CASSEGGHNEQYF. The CDR3 nucleotides are TGTGCCAGCAGTGAAGGAGGGCACAACGAGCAGTACTTC.

The chain joins TRBV28 to TRBJ2-3; D uncertain. The CDR3 is 10 amino acids. Germline loops: CDR1 MDHEN, CDR2 SYDVKM. V was pared by 4 bases and J by 7 bases, with 3 bases between. The CDR3: CASSSYTQYF. The CDR3 nucleotides read TGTGCCAGCAGTTCCTATACGCAGTATTTT.

The V call is TRBV28, the J call TRBJ2-1; TRBD2 aligns across 15 bases. The CDR3 sequence is 16 residues long. Germline CDR1 is MDHEN and CDR2 is SYDVKM. The V segment lost 4 bases and the J segment 7 bases; nucleotides outside the gene matches: 5. DNA of the CDR3: TGTGCCAGCAGTTCCCCCGGGACTAGCGGGAGGAATGAGCAGTTCTTC. It is translated as CASSSPGTSGRNEQFF.